A selection of T cell receptor beta chains follows, all from one sample in a study of blood T cell repertoires in COVID-19. The assay was immunoSEQ multiplex PCR, and TCRdb's table has in-frame clones only and misses some. The sample shows 200,000 or so clones, roughly 82% of them seen only once. Sequencing was carried out using peripheral blood. The receptors derive from a man between 40 and 49 years old who had recovered from COVID-19. Both conserved end residues are part of each CDR3. Fields, in order: clone size, D gene, J gene, V gene, CDR3 DNA, CDR3 protein. The D gene is left open where the match is weak. Not every row has a clone size; where given, it reads once, few, many or a size class.

abundance: .; d_gene: TRBD1; j_gene: TRBJ1-5; v_gene: TRBV12-5; CDR3nt: TGTGCTAGTGCCGCCCCCGGGACAGCTTATAGCAATCAGCCCCAGCATTTT; CDR3aa: CASAAPGTAYSNQPQHF
abundance: once; d_gene: TRBD1; j_gene: TRBJ1-6; v_gene: TRBV2; CDR3nt: TGTGCCAGCAGTCCCATCGGGACAGATAATTCACCCCTCCACTTT; CDR3aa: CASSPIGTDNSPLHF
abundance: few; d_gene: .; j_gene: TRBJ1-2; v_gene: TRBV23-1; CDR3nt: TGCGCCAGCAGTCACAGGGGAGAAAACTATGGCTACACCTTC; CDR3aa: CASSHRGENYGYTF
abundance: .; d_gene: TRBD2; j_gene: TRBJ2-2; v_gene: TRBV5-5; CDR3nt: TGTGCCAGCAGCTTGGAAACTAGCGGGAGGGGGAACGGGGAGCTGTTTTTT; CDR3aa: CASSLETSGRGNGELFF
abundance: .; d_gene: .; j_gene: TRBJ1-2; v_gene: TRBV19; CDR3nt: TGTGCCAGTAGCGAACTTGTAACGGGAGTCGGCTACACCTTC; CDR3aa: CASSELVTGVGYTF
abundance: few; d_gene: .; j_gene: TRBJ1-2; v_gene: TRBV18; CDR3nt: TGTGCCAGCTCCTCCCTGATAGATGGCTACACCTTC; CDR3aa: CASSSLIDGYTF
abundance: .; d_gene: .; j_gene: TRBJ1-5; v_gene: TRBV7-2; CDR3nt: TGTGCCAGCAGCTACACCATGGGGGAGGGTCAGCCCCAGCATTTT; CDR3aa: CASSYTMGEGQPQHF
abundance: .; d_gene: .; j_gene: TRBJ2-7; v_gene: TRBV4-2; CDR3nt: TGTGCCAGCAGCCAAGATCTCTCCTACGAGCAGTACTTC; CDR3aa: CASSQDLSYEQYF
abundance: .; d_gene: TRBD2; j_gene: TRBJ2-5; v_gene: TRBV5-1; CDR3nt: TGCGCCAGCAGCTTGGGACTAGCGGGAGCCGAGACCCAGTACTTC; CDR3aa: CASSLGLAGAETQYF
abundance: .; d_gene: TRBD1; j_gene: TRBJ2-1; v_gene: TRBV9; CDR3nt: TGTGCCAGCAGCGTTTCGGACAGGAATTACAATGAGCAGTTCTTC; CDR3aa: CASSVSDRNYNEQFF
abundance: .; d_gene: .; j_gene: TRBJ2-5; v_gene: TRBV14; CDR3nt: TGTGCCAGCAGCTTTTGGTCTGGCGGGGAGACCCAGTACTTC; CDR3aa: CASSFWSGGETQYF
abundance: .; d_gene: .; j_gene: TRBJ2-5; v_gene: TRBV19; CDR3nt: TGTGCCAGTAGACAGGGACAAGAGACCCAGTACTTC; CDR3aa: CASRQGQETQYF
abundance: .; d_gene: TRBD1; j_gene: TRBJ2-7; v_gene: TRBV30; CDR3nt: TGTGCCTGGAGTGTCTCACAGGGGATCTACGAGCAGTACTTC; CDR3aa: CAWSVSQGIYEQYF
abundance: .; d_gene: .; j_gene: TRBJ2-7; v_gene: TRBV27; CDR3nt: TGTGCCAGCAGTTTAGGGGGCTATGGGGACGAGCAGTACTTC; CDR3aa: CASSLGGYGDEQYF
abundance: .; d_gene: TRBD1; j_gene: TRBJ1-1; v_gene: TRBV3-1/TRBV3-2; CDR3nt: TGTGCCAGCAGCCAAGCAGAACAGGGGGGCACTGAAGCTTTCTTT; CDR3aa: CASSQAEQGGTEAFF
abundance: .; d_gene: .; j_gene: TRBJ1-1; v_gene: TRBV18; CDR3nt: TGTGCCAGCTCCCTTCTCCCTTCGGGAGCTGAAGCTTTCTTT; CDR3aa: CASSLLPSGAEAFF
abundance: .; d_gene: .; j_gene: TRBJ2-7; v_gene: TRBV6-1; CDR3nt: TGTGCCAGCAGTGAATTGGAGGGCGAAAAGGGCGAGCAGTACTTC; CDR3aa: CASSELEGEKGEQYF
abundance: .; d_gene: TRBD2; j_gene: TRBJ2-1; v_gene: TRBV9; CDR3nt: TGTGCCAGCAGGATAGGGACTAGCGGGCCGAGCTCCTACAATGAGCAGTTCTTC; CDR3aa: CASRIGTSGPSSYNEQFF
abundance: few; d_gene: .; j_gene: TRBJ2-7; v_gene: TRBV6-2/TRBV6-3; CDR3nt: TGTGCCAGCAGCCATGACAGGAGCTCCTACGAGCAGTACTTC; CDR3aa: CASSHDRSSYEQYF
abundance: .; d_gene: .; j_gene: TRBJ2-7; v_gene: TRBV6-1; CDR3nt: TGTGCCAGCAGTGAAGTCGGGGGGCCTGGTTACGAGCAGTACTTC; CDR3aa: CASSEVGGPGYEQYF
abundance: .; d_gene: TRBD2; j_gene: TRBJ2-7; v_gene: TRBV12-3/TRBV12-4; CDR3nt: TGTGCCAGCAGTTTTTGGGGGGGGTACGAGCAGTACTTC; CDR3aa: CASSFWGGYEQYF
abundance: .; d_gene: .; j_gene: TRBJ1-2; v_gene: TRBV19; CDR3nt: TGTGCCAGTAGTACAGTCCGGGAGAGCCGGGGCTACACCTTC; CDR3aa: CASSTVRESRGYTF
abundance: .; d_gene: .; j_gene: TRBJ1-2; v_gene: TRBV18; CDR3nt: TGTGCCAGCTCACTCCAACCGGTCCCCAACTATGGCTACACCTTC; CDR3aa: CASSLQPVPNYGYTF
abundance: few; d_gene: .; j_gene: TRBJ1-2; v_gene: TRBV6-5; CDR3nt: TGTGCCAGCAGTCCGGCGACAGGCTATGGCTACACCTTC; CDR3aa: CASSPATGYGYTF
abundance: once; d_gene: .; j_gene: TRBJ1-1; v_gene: TRBV18; CDR3nt: TGTGCCAGCTCACCACAGGGAGAGGAAGATGAAGCTTTCTTT; CDR3aa: CASSPQGEEDEAFF
abundance: once; d_gene: TRBD1; j_gene: TRBJ1-1; v_gene: TRBV29-1; CDR3nt: TGCAGCGTGGACAGGGGGAGGACTGAAGCTTTCTTT; CDR3aa: CSVDRGRTEAFF
abundance: few; d_gene: .; j_gene: TRBJ2-5; v_gene: TRBV5-1; CDR3nt: TGCGCCAGCAGCTGGGGACGGGGGAGTCCTGGAGAGACCCAGTACTTC; CDR3aa: CASSWGRGSPGETQYF
abundance: .; d_gene: .; j_gene: TRBJ2-1; v_gene: TRBV4-1; CDR3nt: TGCGCCAGCAGCCAAGTGGAGACGTCGTACAATGAGCAGTTCTTC; CDR3aa: CASSQVETSYNEQFF
abundance: .; d_gene: TRBD1; j_gene: TRBJ1-2; v_gene: TRBV5-1; CDR3nt: TGCGCCAGCAGCTTGGGGACAGGGAGCTATGGCTACACCTTC; CDR3aa: CASSLGTGSYGYTF
abundance: .; d_gene: .; j_gene: TRBJ1-2; v_gene: TRBV27; CDR3nt: TGTGCCAGCAGTCCAAGCATCTACAGGGAGGGCTACACCTTC; CDR3aa: CASSPSIYREGYTF
abundance: .; d_gene: TRBD1; j_gene: TRBJ2-3; v_gene: TRBV6-2/TRBV6-3; CDR3nt: TGTGCCAGCAGTTACTCGCTTTACAGGGGGCCAGATACGCAGTATTTT; CDR3aa: CASSYSLYRGPDTQYF
abundance: .; d_gene: TRBD2; j_gene: TRBJ2-1; v_gene: TRBV15; CDR3nt: TGTGCCACCCGGGAGGGGCCATACAATGAGCAGTTCTTC; CDR3aa: CATREGPYNEQFF
abundance: .; d_gene: .; j_gene: TRBJ2-6; v_gene: TRBV5-4; CDR3nt: TGTGCCAGCAGCTTGGCCCGCGGCGCTGGGGCCAACGTCCTGACTTTC; CDR3aa: CASSLARGAGANVLTF
abundance: .; d_gene: .; j_gene: TRBJ1-2; v_gene: TRBV5-8; CDR3nt: TGTGCCAGCAGTGTGCGCGACAGGCCCTATGGCTACACCTTC; CDR3aa: CASSVRDRPYGYTF
abundance: .; d_gene: .; j_gene: TRBJ2-2; v_gene: TRBV7-2; CDR3nt: TGTGCCGCTCCCCTAACAGGGACGAGCACCGGGGAGCTGTTTTTT; CDR3aa: CAAPLTGTSTGELFF
abundance: once; d_gene: .; j_gene: TRBJ2-2; v_gene: TRBV12-5; CDR3nt: TGTGCTAGTGGTTCTACTGGACAGTCGAACACCGGGGAGCTGTTTTTT; CDR3aa: CASGSTGQSNTGELFF
abundance: .; d_gene: .; j_gene: TRBJ2-5; v_gene: TRBV19; CDR3nt: TGTGCCAGTAGTATGGGGCACAGCTCGATCCGGACCCAGTACTTC; CDR3aa: CASSMGHSSIRTQYF
abundance: .; d_gene: .; j_gene: TRBJ1-2; v_gene: TRBV6-5; CDR3nt: TGTGCCAGCAGTTACCAGGGGATCTATGGCTACACCTTC; CDR3aa: CASSYQGIYGYTF
abundance: .; d_gene: .; j_gene: TRBJ2-7; v_gene: TRBV4-3; CDR3nt: TGCGCCAGCAGCCAAGAGGGCGACAGATACTACGAGCAGTACTTC; CDR3aa: CASSQEGDRYYEQYF
abundance: .; d_gene: .; j_gene: TRBJ1-1; v_gene: TRBV19; CDR3nt: TGTGCCAGTATCGGGACTCTGCGCTTGAACACTGAAGCTTTCTTT; CDR3aa: CASIGTLRLNTEAFF
abundance: .; d_gene: .; j_gene: TRBJ1-5; v_gene: TRBV30; CDR3nt: TGTGCCTGGAGTGTGGGGGGGGAACCCGGGGTACAGCCCCAGCATTTT; CDR3aa: CAWSVGGEPGVQPQHF
abundance: .; d_gene: .; j_gene: TRBJ2-5; v_gene: TRBV5-1; CDR3nt: TGCGCCAGCAGCTTGGGGACTTCGCAAGAGACCCAGTACTTC; CDR3aa: CASSLGTSQETQYF
abundance: .; d_gene: .; j_gene: TRBJ2-7; v_gene: TRBV23-1; CDR3nt: TGCGCCAGCAGTCGCCAGGGGTTTCGCTACGAGCAGTACTTC; CDR3aa: CASSRQGFRYEQYF
abundance: few; d_gene: .; j_gene: TRBJ2-7; v_gene: TRBV27; CDR3nt: TGTGCCAGCAGTTTATATGGGGCAGGGAATTACGAGCAGTACTTC; CDR3aa: CASSLYGAGNYEQYF
abundance: few; d_gene: .; j_gene: TRBJ1-6; v_gene: TRBV7-9; CDR3nt: TGTGCCAGCAGCTTCGGTCGGTCACCCCTCCACTTT; CDR3aa: CASSFGRSPLHF
abundance: .; d_gene: .; j_gene: TRBJ2-2; v_gene: TRBV7-2; CDR3nt: TGTGCCAGCAGCTTATGGTGGGGGGGCTCCGGGGAGCTGTTTTTT; CDR3aa: CASSLWWGGSGELFF
abundance: .; d_gene: TRBD2; j_gene: TRBJ2-1; v_gene: TRBV5-1; CDR3nt: TGCGCCAGCAGCGCCCGTAGCGGGGGTGGATATGAGCAGTTCTTC; CDR3aa: CASSARSGGGYEQFF
abundance: few; d_gene: .; j_gene: TRBJ2-2; v_gene: TRBV6-1; CDR3nt: TGTGCCAGCAGTGAATTAGGTGGGCCCGGGGAGCTGTTTTTT; CDR3aa: CASSELGGPGELFF
abundance: .; d_gene: .; j_gene: TRBJ1-2; v_gene: TRBV6-1; CDR3nt: TGTGCCAGCAGTGCATTGACCCAGGAGACAGGTTACGGCTATGGCTACACCTTC; CDR3aa: CASSALTQETGYGYGYTF
abundance: .; d_gene: TRBD1; j_gene: TRBJ2-2; v_gene: TRBV24-1; CDR3nt: TGTGCCACCAGTGATCCCCGACAGGGGTTATCCGGGGAGCTGTTTTTT; CDR3aa: CATSDPRQGLSGELFF
abundance: .; d_gene: .; j_gene: TRBJ2-7; v_gene: TRBV3-1/TRBV3-2; CDR3nt: TGTGCCAGCAGCCAACCGGCGGCCATACTCTACGAGCAGTACTTC; CDR3aa: CASSQPAAILYEQYF
abundance: .; d_gene: .; j_gene: TRBJ2-6; v_gene: TRBV7-2; CDR3nt: TGTGCCAGCAGCTTTAGGGGGTCTGGGGCCAACGTCCTGACTTTC; CDR3aa: CASSFRGSGANVLTF
abundance: .; d_gene: TRBD2; j_gene: TRBJ2-5; v_gene: TRBV3-1/TRBV3-2; CDR3nt: TGTGCCAGCAGCCAAGCGGGGGGAGGGGAGACCCAGTACTTC; CDR3aa: CASSQAGGGETQYF
abundance: .; d_gene: .; j_gene: TRBJ1-5; v_gene: TRBV4-3; CDR3nt: TGCGCCAGCAGCCAAGACGTACAGGGAAACCAGCCCCAGCATTTT; CDR3aa: CASSQDVQGNQPQHF
abundance: .; d_gene: TRBD2; j_gene: TRBJ2-7; v_gene: TRBV4-3; CDR3nt: TGCGCCAGCAGCCAAGATCTTCGCAGCGGGAGTTACGAGCAGTACTTC; CDR3aa: CASSQDLRSGSYEQYF